This TCR beta chain came from a study of CD8 T cells in Susac syndrome. Points from the study as a whole: TCR sequencing and HLA analysis covered a relatively small number of individuals.

CDR3 length: 14 amino acids. The V gene lost 5 bases and the J gene lost 2 bases, with 15 bases spanning the gap. Per germline, CDR1 GTSNPN and CDR2 SVGIG (reference sequence). Random hexamers were used to reverse transcribe an amount of 0.5 to 1 ug RNA. The authors amplified TCR beta CDR3 across 54 Vbeta and 13 Jbeta using immunoSEQ multiplex PCR. One entry per CDR3 protein results from TCRdb running MiXCR on the immunoSEQ multiplex PCR reads. Of 150,000 to 200,000 distinct CDR3 sequences in the sample, 85% to 95% are singletons; the top ten hold over 0.11%. About this clonotype: Its antigen is currently unknown.

The controls were healthy donors who were matched for age and sex. The sample consisted of CD4+ T cells from PBMCs. The TCR was taken from a human donor in good health. The chain combines TRBV30 with TRBJ1-2; the D gene is possibly TRBD1 (6 bases). The CDR3 here is CAWSRGGWNYGYTF. CDR3 DNA sequence: TGTGCCTGGTCCAGGGGCGGATGGAACTATGGCTACACCTTC.